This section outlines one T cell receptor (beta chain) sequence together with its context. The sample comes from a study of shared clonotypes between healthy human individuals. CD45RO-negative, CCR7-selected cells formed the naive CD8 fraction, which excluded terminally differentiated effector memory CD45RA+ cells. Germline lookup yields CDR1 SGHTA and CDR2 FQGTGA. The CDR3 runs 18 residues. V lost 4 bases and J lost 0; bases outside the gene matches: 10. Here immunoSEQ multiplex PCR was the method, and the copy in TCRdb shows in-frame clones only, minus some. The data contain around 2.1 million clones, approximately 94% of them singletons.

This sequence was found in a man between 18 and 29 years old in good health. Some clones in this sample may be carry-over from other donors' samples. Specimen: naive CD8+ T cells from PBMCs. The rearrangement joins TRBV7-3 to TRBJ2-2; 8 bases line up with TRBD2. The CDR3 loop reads CASSSLPGGLANTGELFF. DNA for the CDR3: TGTGCCAGCAGCTCCCTCCCGGGGGGGCTGGCGAACACCGGGGAGCTGTTTTTT.